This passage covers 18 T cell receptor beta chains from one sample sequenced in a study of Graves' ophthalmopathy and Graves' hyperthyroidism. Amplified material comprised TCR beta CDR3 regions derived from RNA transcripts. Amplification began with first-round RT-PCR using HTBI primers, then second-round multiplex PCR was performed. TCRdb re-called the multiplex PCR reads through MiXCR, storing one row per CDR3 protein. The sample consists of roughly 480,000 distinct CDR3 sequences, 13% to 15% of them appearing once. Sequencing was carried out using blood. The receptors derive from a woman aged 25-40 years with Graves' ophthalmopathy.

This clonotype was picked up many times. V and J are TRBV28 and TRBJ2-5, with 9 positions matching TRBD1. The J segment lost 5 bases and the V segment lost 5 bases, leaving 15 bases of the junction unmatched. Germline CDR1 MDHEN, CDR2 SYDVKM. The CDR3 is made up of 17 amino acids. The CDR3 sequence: CASSPFGGQGRSETQYF. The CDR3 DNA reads TGTGCCAGCAGTCCATTCGGAGGACAGGGGAGGAGTGAGACCCAGTACTTC.

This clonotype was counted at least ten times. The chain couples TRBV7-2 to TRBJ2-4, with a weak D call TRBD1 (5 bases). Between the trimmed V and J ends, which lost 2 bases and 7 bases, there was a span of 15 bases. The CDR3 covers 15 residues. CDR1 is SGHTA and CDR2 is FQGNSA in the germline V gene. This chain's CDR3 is CASSLSPQGWNIQYF. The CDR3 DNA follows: TGTGCCAGCAGCTTATCCCCCCAGGGTTGGAACATTCAGTACTTC.

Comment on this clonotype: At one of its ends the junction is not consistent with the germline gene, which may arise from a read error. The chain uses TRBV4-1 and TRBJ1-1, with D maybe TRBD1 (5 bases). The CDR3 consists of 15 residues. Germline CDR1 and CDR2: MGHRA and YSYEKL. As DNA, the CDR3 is TGCGCCAGCAGCCAAGGGGACGATTCGCACACTGATGCTTTCTTT. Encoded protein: CASSQGDDSHTDAFF.

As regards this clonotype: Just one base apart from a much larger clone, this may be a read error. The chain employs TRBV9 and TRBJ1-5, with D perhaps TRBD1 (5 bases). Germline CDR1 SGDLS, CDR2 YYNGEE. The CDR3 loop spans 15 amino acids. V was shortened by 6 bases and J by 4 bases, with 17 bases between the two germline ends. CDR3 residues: CASIVSARGNQPQHF. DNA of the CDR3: TGTGCCAGCATCGTCTCGGCTAGGGGTAATCAGCCCCAGCATTTT.

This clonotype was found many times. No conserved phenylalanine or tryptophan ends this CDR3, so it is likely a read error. In nucleotides, the CDR3 is TGCGCCAGCAGCCCGGGAAGGGGTGGAGGGACTGAAGCTTTCCTT. As protein: CASSPGRGGGTEAFL. The chain joins TRBV5-1 to TRBJ1-1; D possibly corresponds to TRBD1 (5 bases). The germline CDR1 and CDR2 sequences are SGHRS and YFSETQ. The CDR3 runs 15 residues. V was trimmed by 4 bases and J by 5 bases, leaving 18 bases between them.

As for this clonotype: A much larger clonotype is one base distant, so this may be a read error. CDR3 loop: CAWSTKGGLNQPQHF. In DNA, the CDR3 is TGTGCCTGGAGCACAAAGGGGGGACTCAATCAGCCCCAGCATTTT. The V gene is TRBV30, the J gene TRBJ1-5; D might be TRBD1 (6 bases). Germline V gene sequence: CDR1 GTSNPN, CDR2 SVGIG (reference sequence). This CDR3 has 15 amino acids. V lost 3 bases and J 3 bases, leaving 15 bases between the germline ends.

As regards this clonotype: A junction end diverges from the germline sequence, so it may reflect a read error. The CDR3 bases are TGTGCGACCGGCCAGGGGGCGACCAAAAACATTAAGTACTTC. Encoded protein: CATGQGATKNIKYF. The chain couples TRBV12-3 or TRBV12-4 to TRBJ2-4; the match to TRBD1 covers 8 bases. The CDR3 is made up of 14 amino acids.

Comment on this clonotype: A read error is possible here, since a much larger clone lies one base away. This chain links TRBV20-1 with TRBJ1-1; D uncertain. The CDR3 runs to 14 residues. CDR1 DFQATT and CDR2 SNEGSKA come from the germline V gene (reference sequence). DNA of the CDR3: TGCAATGCTAGAGATCACAAAATGAACACTGAAGCTTTCTTT. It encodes CNARDHKMNTEAFF.

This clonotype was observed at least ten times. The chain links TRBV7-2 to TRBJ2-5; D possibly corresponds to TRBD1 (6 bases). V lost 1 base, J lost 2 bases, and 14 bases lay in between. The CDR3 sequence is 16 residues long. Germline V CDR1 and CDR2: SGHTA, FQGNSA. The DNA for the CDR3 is TGTGCCAGCAGCTTAGTGGCAGGGGTTCAACAAGAGACCCAGTACTTC. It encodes CASSLVAGVQQETQYF. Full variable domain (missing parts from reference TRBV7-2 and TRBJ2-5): GAGVSQSPSNKVTEKGKDVELRCDPISGHTALYWYRQSLGQGLEFLIYFQGNSAPDKSGLPSDRFSAERTGGSVSTLTIQRTQQEDSAVYLCASSLVAGVQQETQYFGPGTRLLVL.

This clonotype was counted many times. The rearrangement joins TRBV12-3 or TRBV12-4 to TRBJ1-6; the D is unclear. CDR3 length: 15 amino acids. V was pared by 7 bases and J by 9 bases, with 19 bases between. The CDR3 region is CASNRPGAGGSPLHF. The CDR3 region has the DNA TGTGCCAGCAACCGCCCAGGTGCCGGCGGTTCACCCCTCCACTTT.

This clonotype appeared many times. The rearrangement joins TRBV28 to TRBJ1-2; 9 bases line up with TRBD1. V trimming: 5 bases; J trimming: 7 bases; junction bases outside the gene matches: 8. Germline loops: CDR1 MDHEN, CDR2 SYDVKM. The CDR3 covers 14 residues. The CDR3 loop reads CASSPFDRGSGYTF. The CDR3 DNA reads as TGTGCCAGCAGTCCCTTCGACAGGGGGTCTGGCTACACCTTC.

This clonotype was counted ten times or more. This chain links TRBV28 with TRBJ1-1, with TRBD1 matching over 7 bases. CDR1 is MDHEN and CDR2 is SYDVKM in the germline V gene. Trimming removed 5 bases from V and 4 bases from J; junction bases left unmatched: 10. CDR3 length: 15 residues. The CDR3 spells CASSPIRGGVTEAFF. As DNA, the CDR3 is TGTGCCAGCAGTCCCATCAGGGGGGGAGTCACTGAAGCTTTCTTT. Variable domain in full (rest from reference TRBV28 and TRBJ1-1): DVKVTQSSRYLVKRTGEKVFLECVQDMDHENMFWYRQDPGLGLRLIYFSYDVKMKEKGDIPEGYSVSREKKERFSLILESASTNQTSMYLCASSPIRGGVTEAFFGQGTRLTVV.

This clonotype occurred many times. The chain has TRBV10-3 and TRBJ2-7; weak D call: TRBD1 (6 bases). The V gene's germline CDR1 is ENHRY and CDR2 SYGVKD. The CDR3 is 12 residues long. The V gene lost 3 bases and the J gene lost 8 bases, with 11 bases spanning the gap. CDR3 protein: CAISEQGPKQYF. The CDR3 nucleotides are TGTGCCATCAGTGAACAGGGTCCAAAGCAGTACTTC.

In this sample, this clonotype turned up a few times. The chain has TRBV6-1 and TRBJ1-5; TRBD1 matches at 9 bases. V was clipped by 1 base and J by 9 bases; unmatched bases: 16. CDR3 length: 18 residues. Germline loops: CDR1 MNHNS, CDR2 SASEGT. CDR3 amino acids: CASSEVPPDRGYGRPQHF. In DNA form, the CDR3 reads TGTGCCAGCAGTGAAGTCCCCCCGGACAGGGGATACGGTCGGCCCCAGCATTTT.

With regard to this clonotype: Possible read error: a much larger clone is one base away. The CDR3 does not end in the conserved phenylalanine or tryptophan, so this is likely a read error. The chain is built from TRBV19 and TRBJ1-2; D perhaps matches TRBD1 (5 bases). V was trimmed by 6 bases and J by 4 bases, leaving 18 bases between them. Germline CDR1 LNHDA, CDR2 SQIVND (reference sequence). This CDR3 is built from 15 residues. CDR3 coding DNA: TGTGCCAGTAGCCCCCCTTCCGGGACTCCCTATGGCTACACCGTC. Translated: CASSPPSGTPYGYTV.

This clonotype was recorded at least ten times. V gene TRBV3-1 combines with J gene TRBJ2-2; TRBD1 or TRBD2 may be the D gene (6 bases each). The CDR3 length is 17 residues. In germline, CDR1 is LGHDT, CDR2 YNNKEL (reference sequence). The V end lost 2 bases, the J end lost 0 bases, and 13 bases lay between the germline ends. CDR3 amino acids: CASSQKGGAANTGELFF. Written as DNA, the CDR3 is TGTGCCAGCAGCCAAAAGGGGGGAGCCGCGAACACCGGGGAGCTGTTTTTT.

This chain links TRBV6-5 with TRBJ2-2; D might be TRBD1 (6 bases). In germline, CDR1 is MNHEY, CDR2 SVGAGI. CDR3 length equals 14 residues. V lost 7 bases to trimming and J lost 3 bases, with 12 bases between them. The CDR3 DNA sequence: TGTGCCAGCAAGCAGGGGACCTACACCGGGGAGCTGTTTTTT. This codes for CASKQGTYTGELFF.

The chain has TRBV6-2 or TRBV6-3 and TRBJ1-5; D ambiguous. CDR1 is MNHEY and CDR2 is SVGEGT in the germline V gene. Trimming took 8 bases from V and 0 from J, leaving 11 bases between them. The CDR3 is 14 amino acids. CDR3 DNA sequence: TGTGCCAGCGGCCCCGCGGTTAGCAATCAGCCCCAGCATTTT. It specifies CASGPAVSNQPQHF.